Below are 14 T cell receptor beta chains sequenced from a single sample in a study of CD8 T cells in ankylosing spondylitis. TCRdb ran MiXCR on the 5' RACE reads and lists one entry per CDR3 protein. The profile shows just under 350,000 distinct CDR3 sequences, approximately 15% of them singletons. The sequenced sample consisted of blood, either unsorted or a sorted T cell fraction (not recorded which). Receptor source: a male donor with ankylosing spondylitis or in good health (not recorded which).

A few counts support this clonotype. The rearrangement uses TRBV20-1 and TRBJ2-3; 13 nucleotides align to TRBD2. The V and J ends lost 8 bases and 3 bases, in that order; junction bases with no gene match: 11. The CDR3 length is 16 residues. Germline CDR1 and CDR2: DFQATT and SNEGSKA (reference sequence). The CDR3 nucleotides read TGCAGTCCCGTACTAGCGGGAGGGCAATGGACAGATACGCAGTATTTT. Translated, it gives CSPVLAGGQWTDTQYF.

Here the CDR3 DNA reads TGCGCCAGCAGCCAAGCGGCCGGGACCTTCTACAATGAGCAGTTCTTC. Translated, it gives CASSQAAGTFYNEQFF. J is TRBJ2-1 and V is TRBV4-1; D tentatively fits TRBD1 or TRBD2 (5 bases each). In germline, CDR1 is MGHRA, CDR2 YSYEKL. The CDR3 length is 16 residues. Trimming cost V 1 base and J 3 bases, with 13 bases left between them.

This clonotype has only one observation. Being one base from a much bigger clone, this may be a read error. The chain joins TRBV7-2 to TRBJ2-7; weak D call: TRBD2 (5 bases). Per the germline V gene, CDR1 is SGHTA and CDR2 is FQGNSA. The CDR3 consists of 12 residues. Trimming took off 5 bases at V and 7 bases at J, with 12 bases between the two ends. As DNA, the CDR3 is TGTGCCAGCAGCCGGGGTTTAATTGAGCAGTACTTC. Its translation is CASSRGLIEQYF.

The chain has TRBV3-1 and TRBJ2-3; tentative D call: TRBD2 (6 bases). Germline CDR1 and CDR2: LGHDT and YNNKEL (reference sequence). The CDR3 length is 15 residues. Deletions cut 0 bases from V and 7 bases from J, with 14 bases between. The CDR3 DNA reads TGTGCCAGCAGCCAAGATCCCCAGGCGGGGAATACGCAGTATTTT. It encodes CASSQDPQAGNTQYF.

The chain joins TRBV5-4 to TRBJ1-1; TRBD1 might be the D (6 bases). This CDR3 is 12 amino acids long. Germline CDR1 and CDR2: SGHNT and YYREEE (reference sequence). V lost 1 base and J 9 bases, leaving 10 bases between the germline ends. CDR3 nucleotides: TGTGCCAGCAGCTTGAACAGGGATAAAGCTTTCTTT. Translated: CASSLNRDKAFF.

This clonotype was counted between two and nine times. V usage is TRBV10-2 and J usage is TRBJ1-4; D remains ambiguous. Trimming pared 2 bases from V and 10 bases from J, leaving 11 bases between. The CDR3 loop spans 13 amino acids. CDR1 WSHSY and CDR2 SAAADI come from the germline V gene. For the CDR3, the DNA is TGCGCCAGCAGTGAGAGGGTTCCCGGAAAACTGTTTTTT. It specifies CASSERVPGKLFF.

This rearrangement joins TRBV7-9 to TRBJ2-3; maybe TRBD2 (6 bases). Germline loops: CDR1 SEHNR, CDR2 FQNEAQ (reference sequence). The CDR3 extends over 15 amino acids. V was shortened by 5 bases and J by 3 bases, with 15 bases between the two germline ends. For the CDR3, the DNA is TGTGCCAGCAGCGTCGGGGCGGGAAATACAGATACGCAGTATTTT. This encodes CASSVGAGNTDTQYF.

This clonotype has a count of ten or more. CDR3 sequence: CASSYSQGAKNIQYF. Written as DNA, the CDR3 is TGTGCCAGCAGTTATAGCCAGGGGGCCAAAAACATTCAGTACTTC. The rearrangement links TRBV6-5 to TRBJ2-4; D might be TRBD1 (6 bases). The V gene's germline CDR1 is MNHEY and CDR2 SVGAGI. This CDR3 comprises 15 residues. Trimming pared 3 bases from V and 1 base from J, leaving 10 bases between.

The table lists this clonotype with a few counts. V gene TRBV11-1 combines with J gene TRBJ2-3; 10 nucleotides match TRBD2. Germline CDR1 SGHAT, CDR2 FQDESV (reference sequence). The CDR3 has 15 amino acids. J lost 1 base, V lost 8 bases, and 6 bases had no gene match. The CDR3 nucleotides read TGTGCCAGCTGCCTCGGACTAGCGGGCACAGATACGCAGTATTTT. It codes for CASCLGLAGTDTQYF. Together with reference TRBV11-1 and TRBJ2-3, the CDR3 gives the full variable domain: EAEVAQSPRYKITEKSQAVAFWCDPISGHATLYWYRQILGQGPELLVQFQDESVVDDSQLPKDRFSAERLKGVDSTLKIQPAELGDSAMYLCASCLGLAGTDTQYFGPGTRLTVL.

This clonotype was seen many times. V usage is TRBV12-3 or TRBV12-4 and J usage is TRBJ1-3; D not resolved. This CDR3 comprises 11 residues. V was shortened by 9 bases and J by 6 bases, with 9 bases between the two germline ends. CDR3 sequence reads: CASCLENTIYF. The DNA for the CDR3 is TGTGCCAGTTGCTTGGAAAACACCATATATTTT.

The chain is built from TRBV5-1 and TRBJ1-1; no clear D. V was shortened by 4 bases and J by 3 bases, with 10 bases between the two germline ends. This CDR3 has 13 amino acids. Germline assignment: CDR1 SGHRS and CDR2 YFSETQ. The CDR3 reads CASSRNGDTEAFF. The CDR3 DNA is TGCGCCAGCAGCCGAAACGGGGACACTGAAGCTTTCTTT.

This clonotype was counted only a few times. The chain links TRBV12-3 or TRBV12-4 to TRBJ2-5, with 10 bases fitting TRBD1. CDR3 size: 17 residues. Unmatched junction bases numbered 15, after V lost 6 bases and J lost 5 bases. Here the CDR3 DNA reads TGTGCCAGCAGCGGCCGGGACAGGGGTATGATGGTGGAGACCCAGTACTTC. Encoded protein: CASSGRDRGMMVETQYF.

This clonotype was picked up a small number of times. The rearrangement links TRBV9 to TRBJ2-7; 13 positions match TRBD2. This CDR3 spans 16 amino acids. CDR1 and CDR2 from the germline V gene are SGDLS and YYNGEE. V dropped 4 bases and J dropped 2; count of bases not matched to a gene: 6. CDR3 coding DNA: TGTGCCAGCAGCACGGGACTAGCGGGGTTTACCTACGAGCAGTACTTC. This sequence encodes CASSTGLAGFTYEQYF. Variable domain in full (rest from reference TRBV9 and TRBJ2-7): DSGVTQTPKHLITATGQRVTLRCSPRSGDLSVYWYQQSLDQGLQFLIQYYNGEERAKGNILERFSAQQFPDLHSELNLSSLELGDSALYFCASSTGLAGFTYEQYFGPGTRLTVT.

Written as DNA, the CDR3 is TGTGCCACCCGAACAGCTAACTATGGCTACACCTTC. As protein: CATRTANYGYTF. The rearrangement uses TRBV6-1 and TRBJ1-2; D ambiguous. The CDR3 loop spans 12 amino acids. V was shortened by 10 bases and J by 0 bases, with 9 bases between the two germline ends. Germline assignment: CDR1 MNHNS and CDR2 SASEGT.